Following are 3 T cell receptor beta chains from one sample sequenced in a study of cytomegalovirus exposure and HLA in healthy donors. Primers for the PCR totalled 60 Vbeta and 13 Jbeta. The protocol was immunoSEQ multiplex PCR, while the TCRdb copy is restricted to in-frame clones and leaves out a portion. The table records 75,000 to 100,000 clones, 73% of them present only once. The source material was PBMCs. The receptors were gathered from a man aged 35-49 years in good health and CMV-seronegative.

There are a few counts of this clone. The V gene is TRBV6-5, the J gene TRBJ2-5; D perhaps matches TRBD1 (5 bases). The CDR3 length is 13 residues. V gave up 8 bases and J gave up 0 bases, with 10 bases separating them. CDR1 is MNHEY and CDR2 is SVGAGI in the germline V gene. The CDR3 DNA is TGTGCCAGCTCCCAGGGATACCAAGAGACCCAGTACTTC. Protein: CASSQGYQETQYF.

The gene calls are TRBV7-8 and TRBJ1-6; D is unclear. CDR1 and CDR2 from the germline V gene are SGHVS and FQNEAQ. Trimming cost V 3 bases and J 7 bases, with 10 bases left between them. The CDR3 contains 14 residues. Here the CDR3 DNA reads TGTGCCAGCAGCTTCAGTGGCGGGAATTCACCCCTCCACTTT. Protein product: CASSFSGGNSPLHF. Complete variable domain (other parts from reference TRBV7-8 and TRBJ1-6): GAGVSQSPRYKVAKRGQDVALRCDPISGHVSLFWYQQALGQGPEFLTYFQNEAQLDKSGLPSDRFFAERPEGSVSTLKIQRTQQEDSAVYLCASSFSGGNSPLHFGNGTRLTVT.

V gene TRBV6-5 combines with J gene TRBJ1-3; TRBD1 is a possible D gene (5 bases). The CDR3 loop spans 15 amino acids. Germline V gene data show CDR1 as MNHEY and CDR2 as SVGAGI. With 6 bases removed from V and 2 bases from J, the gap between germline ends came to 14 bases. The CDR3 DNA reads TGTGCCAGCAGAATAAGTCTAGGGGCTGGAAACACCATATATTTT. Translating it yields CASRISLGAGNTIYF.